At least ten counts were recorded for the clone carrying this T cell receptor beta chain. Its antigen is still unknown. The read terminates 3 residues before the CDR3 end, so the remaining end is supplied by the germline J gene. This CDR3 has 16 amino acids. Germline values: CDR1 LNHDA, CDR2 SQIVND (reference sequence). The ends lost 3 bases at V and 3 bases at J; junction bases unmatched: 3. Profiled with immunoSEQ multiplex PCR; TCRdb holds only in-frame clones, not every one. The sample was found to contain 35,000 or so clones, and every one recurs. This sample was included in a study of T cell clonality in common variable immunodeficiency. Study results and limitations: CVID subjects shared fewer TCRbeta clones than healthy controls did. Common variable immunodeficiency TCR beta sequences reportedly had fewer deletions and N-nucleotide insertions.

The chain combines TRBV19 with TRBJ2-3; 13 bases match TRBD2. Sequencing was performed on peripheral blood mononuclear cells. The source of this sequence is a person between 18 and 70 years old in good health. This chain's CDR3 is CASSMGGLAGTDTQYF. The DNA read from the CDR3 is TGTGCCAGTAGTATGGGGGGACTAGCGGGAACAGATACG.